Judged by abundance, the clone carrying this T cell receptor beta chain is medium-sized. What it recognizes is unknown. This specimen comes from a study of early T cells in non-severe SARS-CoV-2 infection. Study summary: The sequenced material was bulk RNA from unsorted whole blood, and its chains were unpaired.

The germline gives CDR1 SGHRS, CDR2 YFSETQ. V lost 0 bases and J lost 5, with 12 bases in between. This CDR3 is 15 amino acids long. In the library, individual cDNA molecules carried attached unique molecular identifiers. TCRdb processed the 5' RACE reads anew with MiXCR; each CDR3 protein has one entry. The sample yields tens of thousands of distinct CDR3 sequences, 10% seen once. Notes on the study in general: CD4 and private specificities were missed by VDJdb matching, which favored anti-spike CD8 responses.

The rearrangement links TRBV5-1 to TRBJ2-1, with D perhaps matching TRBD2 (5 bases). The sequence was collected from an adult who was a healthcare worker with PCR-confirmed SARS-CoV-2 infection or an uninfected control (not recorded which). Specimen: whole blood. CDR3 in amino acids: CASSLEAAGDNEQFF. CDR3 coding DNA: TGCGCCAGCAGCTTGGAGGCAGCCGGGGACAATGAGCAGTTCTTC. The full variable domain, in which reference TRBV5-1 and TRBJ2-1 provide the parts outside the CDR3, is KAGVTQTPRYLIKTRGQQVTLSCSPISGHRSVSWYQQTPGQGLQFLFEYFSETQRNKGNFPGRFSGRQFSNSRSEMNVSTLELGDSALYLCASSLEAAGDNEQFFGPGTRLTVL.